This T cell receptor (beta chain) emerged from a study of beta chain features in type 1 diabetes. About the study: The examined sorted cells totaled over 85,000,000 across samples.

This clone occurred a few times. The target antigen is unknown. Mismatch with germline at one junction end may stem from a read error. Germline CDR1 is MDHEN and CDR2 is SYDVKM. The CDR3 covers 12 residues. Sequenced material consisted of expressed TCRB transcripts (all of the isolated RNA was reverse transcribed). TCRdb's table, derived via immunoSEQ multiplex PCR, lists solely in-frame clones and lacks some. This repertoire shows more than 300,000 clones, around 10% found once; its top ten account for around 0.66%. Study-wide results and limits: TCRB CDR3 length was moderately but significantly reduced in all four CD4+ subsets of Type 1 diabetes patients.

The source material was central memory CD4+ T cells from blood. The receptor was isolated from a man aged 25-45 years with type 1 diabetes. This chain connects TRBV28 to TRBJ2-7; D possibly corresponds to TRBD1 (6 bases). CDR3 protein: CASSSGQTSFGF. The CDR3 bases are TGTGCCAGCAGTTCAGGACAGACCTCCTTCGGCTTC.